This T cell receptor beta chain was captured in a study of cytomegalovirus exposure and HLA in healthy donors. Study details: Samples from HLA-typed donors yielded approximately 80 million unique TCRs in an early data release.

General study points: Under in vitro conditions, three CMV-associated chains were confirmed as specific for CMV antigens. Later analysis identified a missense DCLRE1C variant that was linked to TCR beta V- and J-gene trimming. A later analysis, which compared TCR beta chains of equal frequency, found the HLA-associated ones more clonally expanded.

Concerning this clone itself: Antigen: not known.

The PCR employed 60 Vbeta primers together with 13 Jbeta primers. Libraries were prepared by immunoSEQ multiplex PCR; TCRdb keeps only in-frame clonotypes and omits some of them. The table shows about 98,000 clones, with around 81% occurring only once. The CDR3 has 15 residues. Germline V CDR1 and CDR2: MNHEY, SMNVEV (reference sequence). After removal of 7 bases from V and 10 bases from J, the junction contained 16 bases not matched to a gene. This sequence originates from a female donor in good health and CMV-seropositive. V gene TRBV27 combines with J gene TRBJ2-1, with 7 positions matching TRBD2. Sequenced sample: PBMCs. DNA of the CDR3: TGTGCCAGCACTGTTTGGGGAGGGTCGCATGAGGAGCAGTTCTTC. The encoded protein is CASTVWGGSHEEQFF.